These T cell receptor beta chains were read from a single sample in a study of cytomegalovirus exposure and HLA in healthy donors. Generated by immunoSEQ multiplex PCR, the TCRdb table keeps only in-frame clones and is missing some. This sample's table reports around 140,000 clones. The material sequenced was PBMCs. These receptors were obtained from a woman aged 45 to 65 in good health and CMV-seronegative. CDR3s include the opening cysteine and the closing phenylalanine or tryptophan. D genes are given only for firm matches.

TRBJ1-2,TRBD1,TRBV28,TGTGCCAGCAGCGGGACAGGGAATCTTCTAACCTCACGCGGCTACACCTTC,CASSGTGNLLTSRGYTF
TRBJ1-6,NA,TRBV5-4,TGTGCCAGCTCGAACCGGGACTATAATTCACCCCTCCACTTT,CASSNRDYNSPLHF
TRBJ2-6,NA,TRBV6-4,TGTGCCAGCAGTCAGGAATCTGGGGCCAACGTCCTGACTTTC,CASSQESGANVLTF
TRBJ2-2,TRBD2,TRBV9,TGTGCCAGCAGCTTGACTAGCGGGGGTAAAGGCGGGGAGCTGTTTTTT,CASSLTSGGKGGELFF
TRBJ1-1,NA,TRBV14,TGTGCCAGCAGCCCCCGGGAACTCACTGAAGCTTTCTTT,CASSPRELTEAFF
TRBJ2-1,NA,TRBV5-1,TGCGCCAGCAGCCTGGGGGGACTCGTGAGCTCCTACAATGAGCAGTTCTTC,CASSLGGLVSSYNEQFF
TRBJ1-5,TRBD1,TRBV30,TGTGCCTGGCAGGGGGGGACCGGGACAGGGGACAATCAGCCCCAGCATTTT,CAWQGGTGTGDNQPQHF
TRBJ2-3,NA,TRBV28,TGTGCCAGCAGCTGGGAGGGGGCAGATACGCAGTATTTT,CASSWEGADTQYF
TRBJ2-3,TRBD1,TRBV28,TGTGCCAGCAGTACCTACTGGACAGGGGAAGGAGATACGCAGTATTTT,CASSTYWTGEGDTQYF
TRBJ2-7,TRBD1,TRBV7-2,TGTGCCAGCAGCTTAGCGGGACAGGTCGAGCAGTACTTC,CASSLAGQVEQYF
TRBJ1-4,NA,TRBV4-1,TGCGCCAGCAGCTCAGCGATATCTGAAAAACTGTTTTTT,CASSSAISEKLFF
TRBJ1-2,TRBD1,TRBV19,TGTGCCAGTAGTATATCTGGTCGGGGGACAGGGATTGATGGCTACACCTTC,CASSISGRGTGIDGYTF
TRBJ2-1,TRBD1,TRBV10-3,TGTGCCATCAGTGGGACCAGACAGGGCGTATCCTACAATGAGCAGTTCTTC,CAISGTRQGVSYNEQFF
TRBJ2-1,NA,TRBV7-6,TGTGCCAGCAGTCCTAAAAGTCGGCGGCACAATGAGCAGTTCTTC,CASSPKSRRHNEQFF
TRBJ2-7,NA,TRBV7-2,TGTGCCAGTTTTCCGGGACATGGAGAGCAGTACTTC,CASFPGHGEQYF
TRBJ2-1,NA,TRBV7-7,TGTGCTAGCAGCCAGGACTCCTACAATGAGCAGTTCTTC,CASSQDSYNEQFF
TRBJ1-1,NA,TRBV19,TGTGCCAGTATAGGGACATTGAACACTGAAGCTTTCTTT,CASIGTLNTEAFF
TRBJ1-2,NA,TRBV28,TGTGCCAGCAGTCGGGAGTGGGTCTCTTCGGTATATGGCTACACCTTC,CASSREWVSSVYGYTF
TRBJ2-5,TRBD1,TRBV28,TGTGCCAGCAGCGAGGGGACAGGGGTTGAGACCCAGTACTTC,CASSEGTGVETQYF
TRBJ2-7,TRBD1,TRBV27,TGTGCCAGCAGTTCGACAGGGCTTCTCCACGAGCAGTACTTC,CASSSTGLLHEQYF
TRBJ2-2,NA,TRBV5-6,TGTGCCAGCAGCTTGGCCACGGACACCGGGGAGCTGTTTTTT,CASSLATDTGELFF
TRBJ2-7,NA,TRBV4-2,TGTGCCAGCAGCCAAAACAGGTTCTACGAGCAGTACTTC,CASSQNRFYEQYF